The 21 T cell receptor beta chains reported below all come from one sample, sequenced in a study of blood T cells in healthy people across ages. Primed by a sample-barcoded 5' primer and a J-beta primer mix, a second PCR proceeded for 7 to 11 cycles. TCRdb processed the 5' RACE reads anew with MiXCR; each CDR3 protein has one entry. The sample consists of about 570,000 distinct CDR3 sequences, about 26% of them appearing once. The material sequenced was blood. The receptor set was obtained from a woman aged 70-85 years in good health.

This sequence joins TRBV20-1 and TRBJ1-1; D ambiguous. V lost 2 bases and J lost 4, with 8 bases in between. CDR1 and CDR2 (germline): DFQATT, SNEGSKA (reference sequence). The CDR3 has 12 residues. The CDR3 region is CSARFKSTEAFF. Here the CDR3 DNA reads TGCAGTGCTAGATTCAAGTCCACTGAAGCTTTCTTT.

This clonotype was detected many times. The J gene is TRBJ1-4, the V gene TRBV7-2; D ambiguous. CDR1 and CDR2 (germline): SGHTA, FQGNSA. The ends were cut back, 5 bases at V and 8 bases at J, with 15 bases in the middle. This CDR3 is 14 amino acids long. The CDR3 DNA is TGTGCCAGCAGCGCTCAACTCCCGGGGGAAAAACTGTTTTTT. The encoded protein is CASSAQLPGEKLFF.

This chain uses TRBV7-9 with TRBJ1-2; no clear D. Germline V gene sequence: CDR1 SEHNR, CDR2 FQNEAQ (reference sequence). The CDR3 sequence is 14 residues long. The ends were cut back, 2 bases at V and 4 bases at J, with 11 bases in the middle. The CDR3 bases are TGTGCCAGCAGCTTAAGGGAGGGAGTCTATGGCTACACCTTC. Translated, it gives CASSLREGVYGYTF.

The chain links TRBV4-3 to TRBJ2-1, with TRBD1 matching 7 bases. Germline V lookup: CDR1 LGHNA, CDR2 YSLEER. This CDR3 has 15 residues. V gave up 2 bases and J gave up 8 bases; unmatched junction bases: 9. CDR3 sequence: CASSQSQDRYDEQFF. CDR3 nucleotides: TGCGCCAGCAGCCAATCCCAGGACAGGTACGATGAGCAGTTCTTC.

The chain joins TRBV6-6 to TRBJ1-3; possible D gene TRBD1, 6 bases. Germline V lookup: CDR1 MNHNY, CDR2 SVGAGI (reference sequence). This CDR3 spans 16 amino acids. Trimming left V 4 bases short and J 0 bases short, with 13 bases between. CDR3 sequence (DNA): TGTGCCAGCAGTTCGGGACATACGACCTCTGGAAACACCATATATTTT. The encoded protein is CASSSGHTTSGNTIYF.

V and J are TRBV27 and TRBJ2-6; 9 nucleotides match TRBD1. The V gene end was trimmed by 6 bases and the J gene end by 2 bases; junction bases not matched to a gene: 2. This CDR3 comprises 15 residues. Germline lookup yields CDR1 MNHEY and CDR2 SMNVEV (reference sequence). The CDR3 DNA follows: TGTGCCAGCAGACAGGGGGCCACTGGGGCCAACGTCCTGACTTTC. It is translated as CASRQGATGANVLTF.

This clonotype has just a few counts. The V and J genes are TRBV9 and TRBJ1-2; D not certain. Germline CDR1 SGDLS, CDR2 YYNGEE. CDR3 length equals 14 residues. V shed 0 bases and J shed 3 bases, with 9 bases lying between them. This chain's CDR3 is CASSVGTSYYGYTF. The CDR3 DNA reads TGTGCCAGCAGCGTAGGGACCTCCTACTATGGCTACACCTTC.

The count of this clonotype is one. V and J are TRBV20-1 and TRBJ1-6; no clear D. CDR1 is DFQATT and CDR2 is SNEGSKA in the germline V gene (reference sequence). Trimming took off 2 bases at V and 6 bases at J, with 14 bases between the two ends. The CDR3 extends over 15 amino acids. The CDR3 DNA reads TGCAGTGCTAGAAGGCTGGATGATTTTAATTCACCCCTCCACTTT. As protein: CSARRLDDFNSPLHF.

This clonotype was counted at least ten times. The CDR3 reads CASSLVWSSPGSGTQYF. The CDR3 bases are TGTGCCAGCAGCTTAGTCTGGAGTTCGCCGGGTTCAGGGACCCAGTACTTC. V is TRBV7-2 and J is TRBJ2-5, with D hard to call. This CDR3 has 17 residues. The V gene's germline CDR1 is SGHTA and CDR2 FQGNSA. V lost 1 base, J lost 7 bases, and 22 bases lay in between.

In DNA form, the CDR3 reads TGTGCCAGCAGGCTTGGGGGGGGCCCAGATACGCAGTATTTT. Amino acids: CASRLGGGPDTQYF. V and J are TRBV7-2 and TRBJ2-3, with D possibly being TRBD2 (7 bases). Per the germline V gene, CDR1 is SGHTA and CDR2 is FQGNSA. The CDR3 contains 14 residues. V lost 6 bases and J lost 4, with 14 bases in between.

There are a few counts of this clonotype. The V call is TRBV29-1, the J call TRBJ1-1; D uncertain. In germline, CDR1 is SQVTM, CDR2 ANQGSEA. V lost 4 bases and J 1 base, leaving 16 bases between the germline ends. The CDR3 runs to 15 residues. The DNA of the CDR3 is TGCAGCGTTGCGGCGAGGCGGGCTAGGAACACTGAAGCTTTCTTT. This sequence encodes CSVAARRARNTEAFF.

In its sample, this clonotype was seen a few times. CDR3: CATTTGYEQYF. CDR3 coding DNA: TGTGCCACCACCACGGGGTACGAGCAGTACTTC. V gene TRBV6-5 combines with J gene TRBJ2-7; D is possibly TRBD2 (5 bases). Trimming cost V 10 bases and J 4 bases, with 11 bases left between them. The CDR3 is made up of 11 amino acids. Germline CDR1 reads MNHEY; CDR2 reads SVGAGI.

The V and J genes are TRBV27 and TRBJ2-1; TRBD1 matches 7 bases. The J call may be wrong; the DNA end is better matched by TRBJ2-7. This CDR3 has 15 residues. Germline values: CDR1 MNHEY, CDR2 SMNVEV (reference sequence). The CDR3 sequence: CASSLDRPTFYEQYF. The DNA of the CDR3 is TGTGCCAGCAGCTTGGACAGGCCAACTTTCTACGAGCAGTACTTC.

The chain recombines TRBV25-1 with TRBJ1-3; no clear D gene. This CDR3 comprises 17 residues. Germline V gene lookup returns CDR1 MGHDK and CDR2 SYGVNS. Trimming removed 3 bases at V and 3 bases at J, with 18 bases between. CDR3 in DNA: TGTGCCAGCAGTGACTCCCAGCCTGGGGTGGGTGGAAACACCATATATTTT. Translating gives CASSDSQPGVGGNTIYF. Together with reference TRBV25-1 and TRBJ1-3, the CDR3 gives the full variable domain: EADIYQTPRYLVIGTGKKITLECSQTMGHDKMYWYQQDPGMELHLIHYSYGVNSTEKGDLSSESTVSRIRTEHFPLTLESARPSHTSQYLCASSDSQPGVGGNTIYFGEGSWLTVV.

The genes are TRBV7-2 and TRBJ1-1; D not resolved. Germline values: CDR1 SGHTA, CDR2 FQGNSA. This CDR3 is built from 14 residues. V was clipped by 3 bases and J by 0 bases, with 8 bases between them. The CDR3 spells CASSFFMMNTEAFF. CDR3 bases: TGTGCCAGCAGCTTTTTCATGATGAACACTGAAGCTTTCTTT. Combining the CDR3 with reference TRBV7-2 and TRBJ1-1 gives the whole variable domain GAGVSQSPSNKVTEKGKDVELRCDPISGHTALYWYRQSLGQGLEFLIYFQGNSAPDKSGLPSDRFSAERTGGSVSTLTIQRTQQEDSAVYLCASSFFMMNTEAFFGQGTRLTVV.

The chain recombines TRBV7-3 with TRBJ2-7, with 11 positions matching TRBD2. The J call may be in error: the DNA end matches TRBJ2-1 better. The CDR3 extends over 15 amino acids. Per the germline V gene, CDR1 is SGHTA and CDR2 is FQGTGA. CDR3: CASSRSPTSGAEQFF. DNA of the CDR3: TGTGCCAGCAGCAGAAGCCCGACTAGCGGGGCTGAGCAGTTCTTC.

The J gene is TRBJ1-4, the V gene TRBV4-3; the D gene is possibly TRBD1 (5 bases). The CDR3 sequence is 14 residues long. V lost 4 bases, J lost 8 bases, and 14 bases lay in between. Germline CDR1 is LGHNA and CDR2 is YSLEER. The CDR3 DNA sequence: TGCGCCAGCAGCCTGGGACGTCTAGGGGAAAAACTGTTTTTT. Translating gives CASSLGRLGEKLFF.

The chain employs TRBV13 and TRBJ1-4, with 8 bases fitting TRBD1. Germline loops: CDR1 PRHDT, CDR2 FYEKMQ (reference sequence). Trimming at V came to 5 bases and at J to 7 bases, leaving 6 bases not matched to a gene. There are 14 residues in the CDR3. In DNA, the CDR3 is TGTGCCAGCAGCAAACAGGGGGGAGGTGAAAAACTGTTTTTT. It is translated as CASSKQGGGEKLFF. Drawing the rest from reference TRBV13 and TRBJ1-4, the complete variable domain is AAGVIQSPRHLIKEKRETATLKCYPIPRHDTVYWYQQGPGQDPQFLISFYEKMQSDKGSIPDRFSAQQFSDYHSELNMSSLELGDSALYFCASSKQGGGEKLFFGSGTQLSVL.

This clonotype was found many times. The chain combines TRBV7-9 with TRBJ2-1; possibly TRBD1 for D (5 bases). There are 12 residues in the CDR3. Germline loops: CDR1 SEHNR, CDR2 FQNEAQ (reference sequence). The ends were cut back, 4 bases at V and 7 bases at J, with 8 bases in the middle. The DNA of the CDR3 is TGTGCCAGCAGCTATCCAGGGAATGAGCAGTTCTTC. This codes for CASSYPGNEQFF. Complete variable domain (other parts from reference TRBV7-9 and TRBJ2-1): DTGVSQNPRHKITKRGQNVTFRCDPISEHNRLYWYRQTLGQGPEFLTYFQNEAQLEKSRLLSDRFSAERPKGSFSTLEIQRTEQGDSAMYLCASSYPGNEQFFGPGTRLTVL.

The chain carries TRBV7-2 and TRBJ1-3; D not certain. Germline values: CDR1 SGHTA, CDR2 FQGNSA. V lost 1 base to trimming and J lost 9 bases, with 7 bases between them. The CDR3 totals 12 residues. CDR3 protein: CASSLVSGTIYF. CDR3 in DNA: TGTGCCAGCAGCTTAGTGTCGGGCACCATATATTTT.

This clonotype has more than one count but fewer than ten. This chain uses TRBV7-2 with TRBJ2-1; 9 bases fit TRBD2. The CDR3 loop spans 14 amino acids. Germline trimming cut 8 bases from V and 2 bases from J; bases unmatched to any gene: 4. Per the germline V gene, CDR1 is SGHTA and CDR2 is FQGNSA. DNA for the CDR3: TGTGCCAGCGAGCGGGGGGCAGCCTACAATGAGCAGTTCTTC. Encoded protein: CASERGAAYNEQFF. Full variable domain (remainder filled in from reference TRBV7-2 and TRBJ2-1): GAGVSQSPSNKVTEKGKDVELRCDPISGHTALYWYRQSLGQGLEFLIYFQGNSAPDKSGLPSDRFSAERTGGSVSTLTIQRTQQEDSAVYLCASERGAAYNEQFFGPGTRLTVL.